This T cell receptor beta chain was sequenced for a study of cytomegalovirus exposure and HLA in healthy donors. Study observations and caveats: It was approximately 150 TCR beta chains that were listed as cytomegalovirus-associated. In a later analysis, HLA-C alleles had the fewest associated TCRs, DRB1 alleles the most. Researchers reportedly found TCR beta sequences accurately predicted most subjects' HLA-A and HLA-B alleles. Per a later analysis, 15,000 to 20,000 TCR beta sequences showed association with HLA alleles at 0.05 false discovery rate.

A remark on this clone: Its antigen is not known.

The PCR had 60 Vbeta and 13 Jbeta primers. Measured with immunoSEQ multiplex PCR; TCRdb has only the in-frame clones, and not every one. Of under 200,000 clones listed, 70% to 90% are singletons. The CDR3 contains 16 residues. Between the trimmed V and J ends, which lost 2 bases and 3 bases, there was a span of 16 bases. Looked up from germline, CDR1 is KGHSH and CDR2 is LQKENI. The TCR was taken from a woman aged 18-35 years in good health and CMV-seronegative. The sample consisted of PBMCs. The rearrangement links TRBV18 to TRBJ1-2; D is unclear. The CDR3, as DNA: TGTGCCAGCTCACCAAAACTCGAGAGTGCGGACTATGGCTACACCTTC. It codes for CASSPKLESADYGYTF.